This T cell receptor beta chain was captured in a study of spatial heterogeneity in lung cancer. Study at large: Raw-read counts averaged over ten per unique TCR and UMI combination.

Time point given: sample taken at primary tumor resection. The authors sequenced whole RNA from tumor, nontumor lung or frozen PBMC without sorting. The cohort: roughly 72 early-stage, untreated non-small cell lung cancer patients. MiXCR was run by TCRdb on the 5' RACE reads, yielding one entry per CDR3 protein. Of roughly 36,000 distinct CDR3 sequences listed, approximately 6.3% are singletons. Germline V gene sequence: CDR1 LGHNA, CDR2 YSLEER. J gave up 5 bases and V 0 bases, and 4 bases lay outside the gene matches. This CDR3 has 16 residues. The starting material was PBMCs, obtained at surgery. The receptor comes from a male donor with early-stage non-small cell lung cancer. The genes are TRBV4-3 and TRBJ1-5; 10 positions match TRBD1. The CDR3 sequence: CASSQDPGTGDQPQHF. In DNA, the CDR3 is TGCGCCAGCAGCCAAGATCCAGGGACAGGGGATCAGCCCCAGCATTTT.